The clone carrying this T cell receptor beta chain was observed a handful of times. Its antigen is not identified. This record belongs to a study of vaccination and CD4 T cells after COVID-19. Study context: Convalescent patients gave post-COVID blood a median approximately 100 days post-diagnosis, range 35 to 161.

Cultured CD4+ T cells had their DNA profiled by the Oncomine TCR Beta short-read assay. TCRdb reprocessed the PCR reads with MiXCR, giving one entry per CDR3 protein. The sample yields some 16,000 distinct CDR3 sequences, around 30% seen once. Treatment reported: approximately 10-day PBMC culture with coronavirus spike peptide pools or control peptides (ViraFEST assay). This clonotype was sampled from a human donor with COVID-19. The sequenced sample was cultured CD4+ T cells from blood.

The CDR3 reads CASSLTGGYYGYTF. The CDR3 nucleotides read TGTGCCAGCAGTTTGACCGGGGGATACTATGGCTACACCTTC. The rearrangement uses TRBV28 and TRBJ1-2, with D perhaps TRBD1 (5 bases). The CDR3 runs 14 residues. The V end lost 3 bases, the J end lost 3 bases, and 11 bases lay between the germline ends. Looked up from germline, CDR1 is MDHEN and CDR2 is SYDVKM.